These 25 T cell receptor beta chains share one sample of origin, sequenced in a study of T cell responses to AZD1222 COVID-19 vaccine. The data were produced by immunoSEQ multiplex PCR, yet TCRdb's version contains in-frame clones alone and is incomplete. The sample shows 95,000 to 150,000 clones, roughly 87% of them seen only once. The material was peripheral blood, obtained on day 0 of AZD1222 vaccination. These receptors all come from an adult in good health.

DNA for the CDR3: TGCGCCAGCAGCTTGGAGCAGGGGGTTGAAGCTTTCTTT. This sequence encodes CASSLEQGVEAFF. J is TRBJ1-1 and V is TRBV5-1; 7 nucleotides match TRBD1. J lost 7 bases, V lost 0 bases, and 3 bases had no gene match. In germline, CDR1 is SGHRS, CDR2 YFSETQ. The CDR3 has 13 residues. The full variable domain, in which reference TRBV5-1 and TRBJ1-1 provide the parts outside the CDR3, is KAGVTQTPRYLIKTRGQQVTLSCSPISGHRSVSWYQQTPGQGLQFLFEYFSETQRNKGNFPGRFSGRQFSNSRSEMNVSTLELGDSALYLCASSLEQGVEAFFGQGTRLTVV.

The V call is TRBV19, the J call TRBJ1-5; D is unresolved. The germline CDR1 and CDR2 sequences are LNHDA and SQIVND (reference sequence). The CDR3 covers 13 residues. Trimming removed 7 bases from V and 1 base from J, with 8 bases in between. As DNA, the CDR3 is TGTGCCAGTACTGGGTCGAGCAATCAGCCCCAGCATTTT. Residues: CASTGSSNQPQHF.

The rearrangement uses TRBV20-1 and TRBJ1-1; D perhaps matches TRBD1 (5 bases). CDR3 length equals 11 residues. Trimming removed 6 bases at V and 12 bases at J, with 17 bases between. The V gene's germline CDR1 is DFQATT and CDR2 SNEGSKA (reference sequence). The CDR3 nucleotides read TGCAGTGCCCCAGCCCCCGGGGGACCTTTCTTT. Translating it yields CSAPAPGGPFF.

This sequence joins TRBV29-1 and TRBJ1-1, with D perhaps matching TRBD1 (5 bases). The CDR3 is made up of 11 amino acids. Germline V gene lookup returns CDR1 SQVTM and CDR2 ANQGSEA. V gave up 0 bases and J gave up 11 bases, with 10 bases separating them. CDR3 DNA: TGCAGCGTTGAAGACAGGGTTAAGGCTTTCTTT. It translates to CSVEDRVKAFF.

The sample holds one count of this clone. This sequence joins TRBV7-9 and TRBJ1-3; 8 bases map to TRBD1. Germline CDR1 reads SEHNR; CDR2 reads FQNEAQ (reference sequence). After removal of 1 base from V and 1 base from J, the junction contained 6 bases not matched to a gene. The CDR3 length is 17 residues. DNA of the CDR3: TGTGCCAGCAGCTTAGGAGACAGGGGCGTGTCTGGAAACACCATATATTTT. Translating it yields CASSLGDRGVSGNTIYF. Combining the CDR3 with reference TRBV7-9 and TRBJ1-3 gives the whole variable domain DTGVSQNPRHKITKRGQNVTFRCDPISEHNRLYWYRQTLGQGPEFLTYFQNEAQLEKSRLLSDRFSAERPKGSFSTLEIQRTEQGDSAMYLCASSLGDRGVSGNTIYFGEGSWLTVV.

The chain joins TRBV7-6 to TRBJ2-7; possibly TRBD1 for D (5 bases). This CDR3 has 14 amino acids. V gave up 3 bases and J gave up 6 bases, with 15 bases separating them. Germline V CDR1 and CDR2: SGHVS, FNYEAQ. Written as DNA, the CDR3 is TGTGCCAGCAGCTTGAGTCAGGGTCGTAGCGAGCAGTACTTC. As protein: CASSLSQGRSEQYF.

The chain links TRBV9 to TRBJ2-7; 7 bases are a match to TRBD1. CDR3 length equals 15 residues. V lost 0 bases, J lost 2 bases, and 5 bases stayed unmatched. Germline CDR1 and CDR2: SGDLS and YYNGEE. Written as DNA, the CDR3 is TGTGCCAGCAGCGTAGGTGAGGGGACAGCCTACGAGCAGTACTTC. Its translation: CASSVGEGTAYEQYF.

This clone was detected once. The chain combines TRBV7-8 with TRBJ1-2; no definite D call. The CDR3 contains 15 residues. Looked up from germline, CDR1 is SGHVS and CDR2 is FQNEAQ. V lost 3 bases to trimming and J lost 4 bases, with 15 bases between them. In DNA form, the CDR3 reads TGTGCCAGCAGCTTGGTGGGGTCGCCACTCTATGGCTACACCTTC. Protein sequence: CASSLVGSPLYGYTF.

This chain connects TRBV7-9 to TRBJ2-1; 11 nucleotides match TRBD1. The junction had 7 bases not matched to a gene; V was cut back by 4 bases and J by 2 bases. CDR1 SEHNR and CDR2 FQNEAQ come from the germline V gene (reference sequence). This CDR3 has 17 amino acids. CDR3 sequence (DNA): TGTGCCAGCAGCTACCCCGGGACAGGGGGTGCCTACAATGAGCAGTTCTTC. Protein sequence: CASSYPGTGGAYNEQFF.

The chain has TRBV6-5 and TRBJ2-7; tentative D call: TRBD2 (8 bases). Germline V gene data show CDR1 as MNHEY and CDR2 as SVGAGI. V shed 2 bases and J shed 4 bases, with 18 bases lying between them. The CDR3 runs to 16 residues. CDR3 amino acids: CASSYRGGQTRYEQYF. As DNA, the CDR3 is TGTGCCAGCAGTTACCGGGGGGGACAGACCCGTTACGAGCAGTACTTC.

The V call is TRBV19, the J call TRBJ2-3; D remains unclear. Germline assignment: CDR1 LNHDA and CDR2 SQIVND (reference sequence). Trimming stripped 7 bases from V and 0 bases from J, with 11 bases between. This CDR3 has 14 amino acids. The DNA of the CDR3 is TGTGCCAGTAAATCGGACGAAAGCACAGATACGCAGTATTTT. Protein product: CASKSDESTDTQYF.

V gene TRBV5-1 combines with J gene TRBJ2-2, with a tentative D call TRBD2 (5 bases). This CDR3 spans 15 amino acids. Germline V CDR1 and CDR2: SGHRS, YFSETQ. V lost 0 bases and J lost 1, with 7 bases in between. CDR3 in amino acids: CASSLGEKNTGELFF. CDR3 bases: TGCGCCAGCAGCTTGGGGGAGAAGAACACCGGGGAGCTGTTTTTT. The whole variable domain, filled in from reference TRBV5-1 and TRBJ2-2, reads KAGVTQTPRYLIKTRGQQVTLSCSPISGHRSVSWYQQTPGQGLQFLFEYFSETQRNKGNFPGRFSGRQFSNSRSEMNVSTLELGDSALYLCASSLGEKNTGELFFGEGSRLTVL.

V is TRBV19 and J is TRBJ2-3; 11 bases are shared with TRBD2. The CDR3 is 16 residues long. With 5 bases clipped from V and 3 bases from J, the junction kept 7 bases outside the gene matches. The germline CDR1 and CDR2 sequences are LNHDA and SQIVND (reference sequence). CDR3 protein: CASSHPGTSGTDTQYF. DNA of the CDR3: TGTGCCAGTAGTCACCCCGGGACTAGCGGAACAGATACGCAGTATTTT.

The V gene is TRBV6-5, the J gene TRBJ1-5; D is uncertain. The germline CDR1 and CDR2 sequences are MNHEY and SVGAGI. This CDR3 has 14 amino acids. Deletions cut 3 bases from V and 3 bases from J, with 9 bases between. CDR3 residues: CASSYRDPNQPQHF. The DNA for the CDR3 is TGTGCCAGCAGTTATAGGGATCCCAATCAGCCCCAGCATTTT.

In the case of this clone: At one of its ends the junction is not consistent with the germline gene, which may arise from a read error. The chain uses TRBV19 and TRBJ2-5; perhaps TRBD2 as D (5 bases). Germline V gene lookup returns CDR1 LNHDA and CDR2 SQIVND (reference sequence). The CDR3 runs to 15 residues. The CDR3 DNA is TGTGCCAGTAGTATGGGATCGCGGGTACAAGGGACCCAGTACTTC. Translated: CASSMGSRVQGTQYF.

Concerning this clone: One end of the junction is discordant with germline, which a read error may explain. This sequence joins TRBV6-5 and TRBJ1-5, with TRBD1 as a possible D gene (5 bases). CDR1 is MNHEY and CDR2 is SVGAGI in the germline V gene. The CDR3 is 14 residues long. The CDR3, as DNA: TGTGCCAGCAGCTACTCCCGGGGACGTCAGCCCCAGCATTTT. Protein: CASSYSRGRQPQHF.

The J gene is TRBJ1-3, the V gene TRBV6-5; 7 nucleotides line up with TRBD1. The V gene's germline CDR1 is MNHEY and CDR2 SVGAGI. This CDR3 is 15 amino acids long. Germline trimming cut 2 bases from V and 0 bases from J; bases unmatched to any gene: 1. This chain's CDR3 is CASSYDRASGNTIYF. CDR3 sequence (DNA): TGTGCCAGCAGTTACGACAGGGCCTCTGGAAACACCATATATTTT.

The chain links TRBV15 to TRBJ2-7; no reliable D call. CDR1 LNHNV and CDR2 YYDKDF come from the germline V gene (reference sequence). Trimming removed 0 bases at V and 12 bases at J, with 12 bases between. CDR3 length equals 12 residues. The CDR3 is CATSRDWQIRYF. CDR3 bases: TGTGCCACCAGCAGAGATTGGCAGATCCGGTACTTC.

The chain recombines TRBV7-2 with TRBJ2-7; 12 nucleotides agree with TRBD2. Per germline, CDR1 SGHTA and CDR2 FQGNSA. The junction had 5 bases not matched to a gene; V was cut back by 5 bases and J by 3 bases. The CDR3 consists of 15 residues. The CDR3 protein is CASSTGLAGSYEQYF. DNA of the CDR3: TGTGCCAGCAGCACCGGACTAGCGGGAAGCTACGAGCAGTACTTC. The full variable domain, rest sourced from reference TRBV7-2 and TRBJ2-7, is GAGVSQSPSNKVTEKGKDVELRCDPISGHTALYWYRQSLGQGLEFLIYFQGNSAPDKSGLPSDRFSAERTGGSVSTLTIQRTQQEDSAVYLCASSTGLAGSYEQYFGPGTRLTVT.

This rearrangement joins TRBV7-8 to TRBJ2-1; D ambiguous. CDR3 size: 14 residues. Germline V gene sequence: CDR1 SGHVS, CDR2 FQNEAQ. Trimming stripped 5 bases from V and 9 bases from J, with 17 bases between. The DNA of the CDR3 is TGTGCCAGCAGCCCCTCGACCAGGTCGGGTGAGCAGTTCTTC. Translating gives CASSPSTRSGEQFF. Based on the CDR3 plus reference TRBV7-8 and TRBJ2-1, the full variable domain is GAGVSQSPRYKVAKRGQDVALRCDPISGHVSLFWYQQALGQGPEFLTYFQNEAQLDKSGLPSDRFFAERPEGSVSTLKIQRTQQEDSAVYLCASSPSTRSGEQFFGPGTRLTVL.

This clone was observed a single time. The V gene is TRBV27, the J gene TRBJ2-3; D might be TRBD2 (5 bases). The ends were cut back, 8 bases at V and 0 bases at J, with 12 bases in the middle. Per germline, CDR1 MNHEY and CDR2 SMNVEV (reference sequence). The CDR3 has 14 amino acids. The CDR3 DNA reads TGTGCCAGCGGGGAGCGGACTAGCACAGATACGCAGTATTTT. This translates into CASGERTSTDTQYF.

The chain joins TRBV9 to TRBJ1-1, with D hard to call. The CDR3 is made up of 13 amino acids. Trimming removed 2 bases from V and 2 bases from J, with 7 bases in between. The germline V gene encodes CDR1 SGDLS and CDR2 YYNGEE. CDR3 sequence reads: CASSVMTNTEAFF. The CDR3 DNA is TGTGCCAGCAGCGTTATGACAAACACTGAAGCTTTCTTT.

This rearrangement joins TRBV18 to TRBJ1-2; D is possibly TRBD1 (5 bases). The germline V and J ends were trimmed by 6 bases and 3 bases, with 14 bases remaining between them. CDR1 and CDR2 (germline): KGHSH, LQKENI. This CDR3 has 14 residues. Here the CDR3 reads CASSPTGTHYGYTF. For the CDR3, the DNA is TGTGCCAGCTCCCCAACAGGAACCCACTATGGCTACACCTTC.

This clone was counted a few times. The chain joins TRBV6-5 to TRBJ1-1; D remains unclear. This CDR3 contains 14 residues. Trimming left V 7 bases short and J 3 bases short, with 15 bases between. Germline CDR1 reads MNHEY; CDR2 reads SVGAGI. CDR3 sequence: CASNSGFEDTEAFF. CDR3 bases: TGTGCCAGCAATAGCGGGTTCGAGGACACTGAAGCTTTCTTT.

This clone was seen a handful of times. The chain recombines TRBV6-1 with TRBJ2-7, with TRBD1 as a possible D gene (6 bases). Trimming took 2 bases from V and 0 from J, leaving 14 bases between them. The CDR3 is 16 residues long. Germline CDR1 is MNHNS and CDR2 is SASEGT. The CDR3 region is CASSELGTSGSYEQYF. The CDR3 region has the DNA TGTGCCAGCAGTGAATTGGGGACATCAGGCTCCTACGAGCAGTACTTC.